The rows below give T cell receptor beta chains drawn from one sample of a study of siplizumab effects on memory and regulatory T cells. Profiling relied on immunoSEQ multiplex PCR, and the TCRdb table lists in-frame clones only, not all of them. The sample contains over 85,000 clones, roughly 92% of which appear only once. The sample taken for sequencing was CD4+ T cells sorted from blood. The receptors were gathered from a human donor in good health. CDR3s include the opening cysteine and the closing phenylalanine or tryptophan. A D gene is named only where the DNA matches it firmly. Where a row states a size, it is once, few, many or the class of an expanded clone; other rows omit it.

d_call: -
j_call: TRBJ1-1
v_call: TRBV6-5
clone_size: -
cdr3_length: 13
cdr3_aa: CASSEYRVTEAFF
cdr3_nt: TGTGCCAGCAGTGAGTACAGGGTGACTGAAGCTTTCTTT

d_call: TRBD1
j_call: TRBJ1-1
v_call: TRBV5-4
clone_size: once
cdr3_length: 13
cdr3_aa: CASREGGYTEAFF
cdr3_nt: TGTGCCAGCAGAGAAGGGGGCTACACTGAAGCTTTCTTT

d_call: TRBD2
j_call: TRBJ2-5
v_call: TRBV4-2
clone_size: -
cdr3_length: 16
cdr3_aa: CASSRYSGNIQETQYF
cdr3_nt: TGTGCCAGCAGCCGTTATAGCGGGAACATACAAGAGACCCAGTACTTC

d_call: TRBD1
j_call: TRBJ1-5
v_call: TRBV4-1
clone_size: -
cdr3_length: 15
cdr3_aa: CASSQTGGYNQPQHF
cdr3_nt: TGCGCCAGCAGCCAGACAGGGGGGTACAATCAGCCCCAGCATTTT

d_call: TRBD1
j_call: TRBJ1-1
v_call: TRBV5-1
clone_size: -
cdr3_length: 15
cdr3_aa: CASSLGQVMNTEAFF
cdr3_nt: TGCGCCAGCAGCCTTGGACAGGTAATGAACACTGAAGCTTTCTTT

d_call: TRBD1
j_call: TRBJ1-5
v_call: TRBV4-1
clone_size: -
cdr3_length: 16
cdr3_aa: CASSQDTGGYYQPQHF
cdr3_nt: TGCGCCAGCAGCCAAGATACAGGGGGCTACTATCAGCCCCAGCATTTT

d_call: TRBD1
j_call: TRBJ2-2
v_call: TRBV27
clone_size: -
cdr3_length: 18
cdr3_aa: CASSSGTDVYLHTGELFF
cdr3_nt: TGTGCCAGCAGTTCCGGGACAGATGTCTATTTGCACACCGGGGAGCTGTTTTTT

d_call: -
j_call: TRBJ2-6
v_call: TRBV29-1
clone_size: -
cdr3_length: 13
cdr3_aa: CSVQAARANVLTF
cdr3_nt: TGCAGCGTCCAAGCGGCGAGGGCCAACGTCCTGACTTTC

d_call: -
j_call: TRBJ2-1
v_call: TRBV6-5
clone_size: -
cdr3_length: 14
cdr3_aa: CASNRGGRWDEQFF
cdr3_nt: TGTGCCAGCAATCGAGGGGGGCGGTGGGATGAGCAGTTCTTC

d_call: TRBD1
j_call: TRBJ2-1
v_call: TRBV5-1
clone_size: -
cdr3_length: 14
cdr3_aa: CASSLGQVYNEQFF
cdr3_nt: TGCGCCAGCAGCCTGGGACAGGTTTACAATGAGCAGTTCTTC

d_call: TRBD1
j_call: TRBJ2-7
v_call: TRBV5-1
clone_size: -
cdr3_length: 15
cdr3_aa: CASSSEPGGLYEQYF
cdr3_nt: TGCGCCAGCAGCTCTGAACCAGGGGGCCTCTACGAGCAGTACTTC

d_call: TRBD1
j_call: TRBJ1-4
v_call: TRBV15
clone_size: few
cdr3_length: 14
cdr3_aa: CATSSGQVNEKLFF
cdr3_nt: TGTGCCACCAGCAGCGGACAGGTTAATGAAAAACTGTTTTTT

d_call: TRBD1
j_call: TRBJ2-3
v_call: TRBV7-2
clone_size: -
cdr3_length: 15
cdr3_aa: CASSLGTAIGDTQYF
cdr3_nt: TGTGCCAGCAGCCTCGGGACAGCCATCGGGGATACGCAGTATTTT

d_call: -
j_call: TRBJ1-1
v_call: TRBV19
clone_size: -
cdr3_length: 14
cdr3_aa: CASSPTYERTEAFF
cdr3_nt: TGTGCCAGTAGTCCAACCTATGAACGCACTGAAGCTTTCTTT

d_call: -
j_call: TRBJ2-6
v_call: TRBV7-2
clone_size: -
cdr3_length: 18
cdr3_aa: CASRPSGGRGTGANVLTF
cdr3_nt: TGTGCCAGCAGACCAAGTGGGGGGAGAGGGACTGGGGCCAACGTCCTGACTTTC

d_call: -
j_call: TRBJ2-1
v_call: TRBV7-2
clone_size: -
cdr3_length: 11
cdr3_aa: CASRGGNEQFF
cdr3_nt: TGTGCCAGCAGAGGGGGAAATGAGCAGTTCTTC

d_call: -
j_call: TRBJ1-5
v_call: TRBV6-4
clone_size: -
cdr3_length: 14
cdr3_aa: CASAVDSSNQPQHF
cdr3_nt: TGTGCCAGTGCAGTCGACAGTAGCAATCAGCCCCAGCATTTT

d_call: -
j_call: TRBJ1-1
v_call: TRBV5-4
clone_size: -
cdr3_length: 14
cdr3_aa: CASSREYQNTEAFF
cdr3_nt: TGTGCCAGCAGCCGGGAGTACCAGAACACTGAAGCTTTCTTT

d_call: -
j_call: TRBJ1-1
v_call: TRBV9
clone_size: -
cdr3_length: 15
cdr3_aa: CASSSLGGGRSEAFF
cdr3_nt: TGTGCCAGCAGCTCCCTCGGGGGGGGGCGATCTGAAGCTTTCTTT

d_call: -
j_call: TRBJ1-3
v_call: TRBV7-9
clone_size: -
cdr3_length: 13
cdr3_aa: CASKAEAGNTIYF
cdr3_nt: TGTGCCAGCAAAGCAGAGGCCGGAAACACCATATATTTT

d_call: -
j_call: TRBJ2-1
v_call: TRBV5-1
clone_size: -
cdr3_length: 15
cdr3_aa: CASSSTAGAYNEQFF
cdr3_nt: TGCGCCAGCAGCTCGACCGCAGGAGCCTACAATGAGCAGTTCTTC

d_call: TRBD1
j_call: TRBJ1-2
v_call: TRBV27
clone_size: -
cdr3_length: 13
cdr3_aa: CASSGQGFRGYTF
cdr3_nt: TGTGCCAGCAGCGGACAGGGGTTTAGGGGCTACACCTTC

d_call: TRBD2
j_call: TRBJ2-7
v_call: TRBV25-1
clone_size: -
cdr3_length: 16
cdr3_aa: CASSGAEWEGLREQYF
cdr3_nt: TGTGCCAGCAGTGGGGCCGAGTGGGAGGGCCTTAGGGAGCAGTACTTC

d_call: TRBD2
j_call: TRBJ2-3
v_call: TRBV7-3
clone_size: -
cdr3_length: 14
cdr3_aa: CASSQRGSTDTQYF
cdr3_nt: TGTGCCAGCAGCCAGCGGGGAAGCACAGATACGCAGTATTTT

d_call: -
j_call: TRBJ2-3
v_call: TRBV9
clone_size: -
cdr3_length: 16
cdr3_aa: CASSVEGFPSTDTQYF
cdr3_nt: TGTGCCAGCAGCGTAGAAGGGTTTCCTAGCACAGATACGCAGTATTTT

d_call: -
j_call: TRBJ2-6
v_call: TRBV5-1
clone_size: -
cdr3_length: 15
cdr3_aa: CASSTSSSGANVLTF
cdr3_nt: TGCGCCAGCAGCACATCCAGCTCTGGGGCCAACGTCCTGACTTTC

d_call: -
j_call: TRBJ2-1
v_call: TRBV11-2
clone_size: -
cdr3_length: 16
cdr3_aa: CASSLGWRSSYNEQFF
cdr3_nt: TGTGCCAGCAGCTTAGGATGGCGTAGCTCCTACAATGAGCAGTTCTTC

d_call: TRBD1
j_call: TRBJ1-1
v_call: TRBV10-3
clone_size: -
cdr3_length: 13
cdr3_aa: CAIMEGQDLEAFF
cdr3_nt: TGTGCCATCATGGAGGGACAGGACCTTGAAGCTTTCTTT

d_call: TRBD2
j_call: TRBJ2-7
v_call: TRBV5-4
clone_size: -
cdr3_length: 16
cdr3_aa: CASSSTKSGRASEQYF
cdr3_nt: TGTGCCAGCAGCTCGACTAAGAGCGGGAGGGCCAGTGAGCAGTACTTC

d_call: TRBD1
j_call: TRBJ2-1
v_call: TRBV6-1
clone_size: -
cdr3_length: 14
cdr3_aa: CASRSGQGYNEQFF
cdr3_nt: TGTGCCAGCAGATCGGGACAGGGATACAATGAGCAGTTCTTC

d_call: TRBD2
j_call: TRBJ2-7
v_call: TRBV6-5
clone_size: -
cdr3_length: 15
cdr3_aa: CASSVGTSGRGEQYF
cdr3_nt: TGTGCCAGCAGTGTGGGGACTAGCGGGAGAGGCGAGCAGTACTTC

d_call: TRBD1
j_call: TRBJ1-2
v_call: TRBV19
clone_size: -
cdr3_length: 16
cdr3_aa: CASTGTGTGGDYGYTF
cdr3_nt: TGTGCCAGTACCGGGACAGGGACTGGCGGGGACTATGGCTACACCTTC

d_call: -
j_call: TRBJ1-5
v_call: TRBV7-9
clone_size: -
cdr3_length: 14
cdr3_aa: CASSLSVVNQPRHF
cdr3_nt: TGTGCCAGCAGCTTAAGTGTTGTCAATCAGCCCCGGCATTTT

d_call: -
j_call: TRBJ2-3
v_call: TRBV6-1
clone_size: once
cdr3_length: 16
cdr3_aa: CASSGEGTSYTDTQYF
cdr3_nt: TGTGCCAGCAGTGGAGAAGGGACATCTTACACAGATACGCAGTATTTT

d_call: -
j_call: TRBJ1-5
v_call: TRBV5-4
clone_size: -
cdr3_length: 16
cdr3_aa: CASSLGGGVSNQPQHF
cdr3_nt: TGTGCCAGCAGCTTGGGCGGGGGAGTTAGCAATCAGCCCCAGCATTTT

d_call: TRBD2
j_call: TRBJ2-7
v_call: TRBV5-1
clone_size: -
cdr3_length: 17
cdr3_aa: CASSSGLAATNSYEQYF
cdr3_nt: TGCGCCAGCAGCTCGGGACTAGCGGCTACCAACTCCTACGAGCAGTACTTC

d_call: -
j_call: TRBJ2-1
v_call: TRBV10-3
clone_size: -
cdr3_length: 12
cdr3_aa: CAISEEDNEQFF
cdr3_nt: TGTGCCATCAGTGAGGAAGACAATGAGCAGTTCTTC

d_call: TRBD2
j_call: TRBJ2-5
v_call: TRBV6-1
clone_size: few
cdr3_length: 15
cdr3_aa: CASSEALAGWSTQYF
cdr3_nt: TGTGCCAGCAGTGAAGCTTTAGCGGGGTGGTCGACCCAGTACTTC

d_call: -
j_call: TRBJ1-3
v_call: TRBV5-1
clone_size: -
cdr3_length: 14
cdr3_aa: CASSDGDSGNTIYF
cdr3_nt: TGCGCCAGCAGTGACGGAGACTCTGGAAACACCATATATTTT

d_call: -
j_call: TRBJ2-2
v_call: TRBV7-7
clone_size: -
cdr3_length: 16
cdr3_aa: CASSLVGGATTGELFF
cdr3_nt: TGTGCTAGCAGCTTAGTCGGCGGAGCAACCACCGGGGAGCTGTTTTTT

d_call: TRBD2
j_call: TRBJ2-7
v_call: TRBV27
clone_size: -
cdr3_length: 13
cdr3_aa: CASSQDRGGEQYF
cdr3_nt: TGTGCCAGCAGTCAGGACCGGGGGGGAGAGCAGTACTTC

d_call: -
j_call: TRBJ2-1
v_call: TRBV2
clone_size: -
cdr3_length: 12
cdr3_aa: CAGGRDYNEQFF
cdr3_nt: TGTGCCGGGGGGCGGGACTACAATGAGCAGTTCTTC

d_call: -
j_call: TRBJ2-3
v_call: TRBV6-1
clone_size: -
cdr3_length: 15
cdr3_aa: CASSDPKRSTDTQYF
cdr3_nt: TGTGCCAGCAGTGACCCCAAGCGGTCCACAGATACGCAGTATTTT

d_call: -
j_call: TRBJ2-7
v_call: TRBV4-1
clone_size: -
cdr3_length: 13
cdr3_aa: CASRKNRETEQYF
cdr3_nt: TGCGCCAGCAGGAAGAATCGGGAAACCGAGCAGTACTTC

d_call: -
j_call: TRBJ2-4
v_call: TRBV18
clone_size: -
cdr3_length: 13
cdr3_aa: CASSPDGGNIQYF
cdr3_nt: TGTGCCAGCTCACCCGATGGGGGGAACATTCAGTACTTC

d_call: TRBD1
j_call: TRBJ1-5
v_call: TRBV19
clone_size: -
cdr3_length: 14
cdr3_aa: CASSMEPGQWPQHF
cdr3_nt: TGTGCCAGTAGTATGGAGCCGGGACAGTGGCCCCAGCATTTT

d_call: TRBD2
j_call: TRBJ2-1
v_call: TRBV28
clone_size: -
cdr3_length: 14
cdr3_aa: CASSTGGAYNEQFF
cdr3_nt: TGTGCCAGCAGTACGGGGGGAGCCTACAATGAGCAGTTCTTC

d_call: -
j_call: TRBJ2-3
v_call: TRBV13
clone_size: -
cdr3_length: 13
cdr3_aa: CASSLVSTDTQYF
cdr3_nt: TGTGCCAGCAGCTTAGTTTCCACAGATACGCAGTATTTT

d_call: -
j_call: TRBJ1-2
v_call: TRBV4-1
clone_size: few
cdr3_length: 12
cdr3_aa: CASSQGTNGYTF
cdr3_nt: TGCGCCAGCAGCCAGGGAACGAATGGCTACACCTTC

d_call: -
j_call: TRBJ2-7
v_call: TRBV19
clone_size: -
cdr3_length: 13
cdr3_aa: CASSIDRPYEQYF
cdr3_nt: TGTGCCAGTAGTATTGACCGACCCTACGAGCAGTACTTC

d_call: TRBD1
j_call: TRBJ2-7
v_call: TRBV5-1
clone_size: -
cdr3_length: 15
cdr3_aa: CASSPPEQGSSEQYF
cdr3_nt: TGCGCCAGCAGCCCTCCGGAACAGGGGTCCTCCGAGCAGTACTTC

d_call: -
j_call: TRBJ2-3
v_call: TRBV6-1
clone_size: -
cdr3_length: 12
cdr3_aa: CASRWHTDTQYF
cdr3_nt: TGTGCCAGTAGATGGCACACAGATACGCAGTATTTT

d_call: TRBD2
j_call: TRBJ2-3
v_call: TRBV7-2
clone_size: -
cdr3_length: 16
cdr3_aa: CASSAGLAGITDTQYF
cdr3_nt: TGTGCCAGCAGCGCGGGACTAGCGGGAATCACAGATACGCAGTATTTT

d_call: TRBD2
j_call: TRBJ2-5
v_call: TRBV7-2
clone_size: -
cdr3_length: 13
cdr3_aa: CASTLRRGETQYF
cdr3_nt: TGTGCCAGCACCCTAAGGCGGGGGGAGACCCAGTACTTC

d_call: -
j_call: TRBJ1-2
v_call: TRBV12-5
clone_size: -
cdr3_length: 12
cdr3_aa: CASGFPEYGYTF
cdr3_nt: TGTGCTAGTGGTTTCCCTGAGTATGGCTACACCTTC